One and the same sample provided the 10 T cell receptor beta chains below, sequenced in a study of CD8 T cells in ankylosing spondylitis. TCRdb itself ran the 5' RACE reads through MiXCR, one entry per CDR3 protein. The table lists about 250,000 distinct CDR3 sequences, roughly a third of them singletons. Sequencing was performed on blood, either unsorted or a sorted T cell fraction (not recorded which). These receptors were collected from a male donor with ankylosing spondylitis or in good health (not recorded which).

V gene TRBV20-1 combines with J gene TRBJ2-7, with TRBD2 matching over 8 bases. The CDR3 is made up of 15 amino acids. The junction had 11 bases not matched to a gene; V was cut back by 5 bases and J by 2 bases. In germline, CDR1 is DFQATT, CDR2 SNEGSKA (reference sequence). The CDR3 is CSAPSGGAAPYEQYF. CDR3 sequence (DNA): TGCAGTGCTCCTTCCGGGGGGGCCGCACCCTACGAGCAGTACTTC.

The rearrangement uses TRBV12-3 or TRBV12-4 and TRBJ2-1, with D perhaps matching TRBD1 or TRBD2 (5 bases each). V was trimmed by 7 bases and J by 7 bases, leaving 14 bases between them. The CDR3 runs 13 residues. The CDR3 nucleotides read TGTGCCAGCACCCCGAGGGGTGGGAATGAGCAGTTCTTC. This translates into CASTPRGGNEQFF.

The CDR3 protein is CASSRPGGRKNIQYF. The DNA of the CDR3 is TGTGCCAGCAGCCGGCCGGGCGGGAGGAAAAACATTCAGTACTTC. This sequence joins TRBV11-2 and TRBJ2-4, with 8 positions matching TRBD2. Germline lookup yields CDR1 SGHAT and CDR2 FQNNGV. Germline trimming cut 5 bases from V and 4 bases from J; bases unmatched to any gene: 7. The CDR3 contains 15 residues.

The sample holds many counts of this clonotype. V and J are TRBV12-3 or TRBV12-4 and TRBJ2-7; 12 bases map to TRBD2. The CDR3 contains 14 residues. After removal of 6 bases from V and 2 bases from J, the junction contained 2 bases not matched to a gene. The CDR3 bases are TGTGCCAGCAGCCTAGCGGGGGGGGCCTACGAGCAGTACTTC. Protein: CASSLAGGAYEQYF.

There are a few counts of this clonotype. The rearrangement uses TRBV4-1 and TRBJ1-6; no firm D call. Looked up from germline, CDR1 is MGHRA and CDR2 is YSYEKL. Trimming cost V 0 bases and J 2 bases, with 5 bases left between them. This CDR3 is 15 amino acids long. The CDR3 is CASSQDPAYNSPLHF. The CDR3 bases are TGCGCCAGCAGCCAAGATCCTGCCTATAATTCACCCCTCCACTTT.

The CDR3 is CATSRPDGVNEKLFF. The CDR3 coding sequence is TGTGCCACCAGCAGACCGGACGGGGTTAATGAAAAACTGTTTTTT. This chain uses TRBV15 with TRBJ1-4; D unclear. Germline CDR1 LNHNV, CDR2 YYDKDF (reference sequence). The V gene lost 2 bases and the J gene lost 4 bases, with 11 bases spanning the gap. CDR3 size: 15 residues.

The chain links TRBV20-1 to TRBJ1-4, with a possible D match to TRBD1 (5 bases). CDR1 is DFQATT and CDR2 is SNEGSKA in the germline V gene (reference sequence). V dropped 6 bases and J dropped 7 bases, with 9 bases sitting between them. The CDR3 sequence is 11 residues long. As DNA, the CDR3 is TGCAGTGCCAGGGACCGTGAAAAACTGTTTTTT. This translates into CSARDREKLFF.

The V and J genes are TRBV5-6 and TRBJ2-5; TRBD2 matches at 12 bases. The length of the CDR3 is 15 residues. Germline V gives CDR1 SGHDT, CDR2 YYEEEE. V gave up 1 base and J gave up 9 bases; unmatched junction bases: 7. CDR3 sequence: CASSLTSGGHGAQYF. CDR3 DNA sequence: TGTGCCAGCAGCTTGACTAGCGGGGGGCACGGGGCCCAGTACTTC.

The chain has TRBV5-1 and TRBJ2-7; D is possibly TRBD1 (6 bases). V was pared by 2 bases and J by 2 bases, with 17 bases between. From germline, CDR1 is SGHRS and CDR2 YFSETQ. This CDR3 is built from 16 residues. CDR3 bases: TGCGCCAGCAGCTTTCCGACAGGTGGGAACCCCTACGAGCAGTACTTC. This translates into CASSFPTGGNPYEQYF.

With regard to this clonotype: This sequence may be a read error, since a much larger clone differs from it by one base. The chain couples TRBV9 to TRBJ1-1; D perhaps matches TRBD1 (5 bases). Deletions cut 0 bases from V and 3 bases from J, with 6 bases between. Germline V CDR1 and CDR2: SGDLS, YYNGEE. The CDR3 has 13 residues. The CDR3 here is CASSVGGDTEAFF. The DNA of the CDR3 is TGTGCCAGCAGCGTAGGGGGGGACACTGAAGCTTTCTTT.